This is a list of T cell receptor beta chains from one sample in a study of blood T cells in healthy people across ages. A single record per CDR3 protein comes from TCRdb applying MiXCR to the 5' RACE reads. The table shows about 1,400,000 distinct CDR3 sequences, with around 42% occurring only once. The source material was blood. These TCRs come from a young woman in good health. Both conserved end residues are part of each CDR3. Each record gives: V gene, clone size, J gene, D gene, CDR3 protein, CDR3 DNA. A D gene is named only where the DNA matches it firmly. The size field is filled for only some rows; it gives once, few, many or a size class.

TRBV27	.	TRBJ2-7	.	CASSRIPPYEQYF	TGTGCCAGCAGTCGAATACCCCCCTACGAGCAGTACTTC
TRBV20-1	once	TRBJ1-5	.	CSARVPQGGGNQPQHF	TGCAGTGCTAGAGTCCCACAGGGAGGAGGCAATCAGCCCCAGCATTTT
TRBV2	.	TRBJ1-2	TRBD1	CACSVLGQAPSDGYTF	TGTGCCTGCAGCGTTCTCGGACAGGCTCCCAGTGATGGCTACACCTTC
TRBV12-3/TRBV12-4	few	TRBJ1-4	.	CASSFGAGEKLFF	TGTGCCAGCAGTTTTGGGGCGGGTGAAAAACTGTTTTTT
TRBV29-1	.	TRBJ1-2	TRBD1	CSVKGGDSANYGYTF	TGCAGCGTTAAAGGGGGGGACAGTGCTAACTATGGCTACACCTTC
TRBV4-1	few	TRBJ2-1	TRBD2	CASSQPGLAGGGDEQFF	TGCGCCAGCAGCCAACCCGGACTAGCGGGAGGGGGGGATGAGCAGTTCTTC
TRBV10-3	.	TRBJ2-3	TRBD2	CASTVGGATSTDSQYF	TGTGCCAGCACCGTCGGGGGGGCCACTAGCACAGATTCGCAGTATTTT
TRBV29-1	.	TRBJ1-1	.	CSGGLGDTEAFF	TGCAGCGGAGGTTTGGGGGACACTGAAGCTTTCTTT
TRBV12-3/TRBV12-4	few	TRBJ2-7	TRBD1	CASSLVYRGYEQYF	TGTGCCAGCAGTTTAGTGTACAGGGGTTACGAGCAGTACTTC
TRBV10-3	few	TRBJ2-7	.	CAISGGENRGEQYF	TGTGCCATCAGTGGTGGGGAAAATCGGGGCGAGCAGTACTTC
TRBV6-5	few	TRBJ1-2	.	CASSSLDGGGGYTF	TGTGCCAGCAGTTCCCTCGACGGGGGGGGTGGCTACACCTTC
TRBV5-8	.	TRBJ1-4	.	CASSFLGTTNEKLFF	TGTGCCAGCAGCTTCCTCGGGACAACTAATGAAAAACTGTTTTTT
TRBV7-9	.	TRBJ1-2	.	CASSLDLVSIGGYTF	TGTGCCAGCAGCTTAGACTTGGTGTCTATCGGGGGCTACACCTTC
TRBV20-1	few	TRBJ2-1	TRBD1	CSASPGTGGGEQFF	TGCAGTGCGAGCCCCGGGACAGGGGGCGGAGAGCAGTTCTTC
TRBV20-1	.	TRBJ2-2	TRBD2	CSALIAGGNTGELFF	TGCAGTGCTCTTATAGCGGGGGGGAATACCGGGGAGCTGTTTTTT
TRBV3-1	.	TRBJ1-5	.	CASNQRAGGNQPQHF	TGTGCCAGCAACCAACGTGCGGGGGGCAATCAGCCCCAGCATTTT
TRBV2	.	TRBJ2-1	TRBD2	CASGLAGVHEQFF	TGTGCCAGTGGGCTAGCGGGAGTTCATGAGCAGTTCTTC
TRBV4-1	few	TRBJ2-7	TRBD2	CASRLAGIPSSYNEQYF	TGCGCCAGCAGGCTAGCGGGTATTCCTAGCTCCTACAATGAGCAGTACTTC
TRBV20-1	.	TRBJ1-2	.	CSAVSPTGRGYTF	TGCAGTGCCGTAAGCCCGACAGGTAGGGGCTACACCTTC
TRBV5-6	.	TRBJ1-1	TRBD1	CASSYAGTGVPEAFF	TGTGCCAGCAGCTACGCCGGGACAGGGGTTCCTGAAGCTTTCTTT
TRBV7-9	.	TRBJ2-5	TRBD2	CASSEGTSGAYQETQYF	TGTGCCAGCAGCGAAGGGACTAGCGGGGCCTACCAAGAGACCCAGTACTTC
TRBV5-6	once	TRBJ2-5	.	CASSGGHLLGQYF	TGTGCCAGCAGCGGGGGACACCTTCTGGGGCAGTACTTC
TRBV20-1	.	TRBJ2-7	TRBD2	CSAPGLAGPYEQYF	TGCAGTGCTCCGGGACTAGCGGGTCCCTACGAGCAGTACTTC
TRBV7-2	few	TRBJ2-3	TRBD2	CASSFSGGADTQYF	TGTGCCAGCAGCTTTAGCGGGGGGGCAGATACGCAGTATTTT
TRBV5-1	few	TRBJ1-2	TRBD1	CASSTGQGKDGYTF	TGCGCCAGCAGCACCGGACAGGGGAAGGATGGCTACACCTTC
TRBV5-1	few	TRBJ2-7	TRBD2	CASSTALAGDYNEQYF	TGCGCCAGCAGCACGGCACTAGCGGGAGACTACAATGAGCAGTACTTC
TRBV7-2	few	TRBJ2-7	TRBD2	CASSLVGFSGTTYEQYF	TGTGCCAGCAGCTTAGTCGGCTTTAGCGGGACTACCTACGAGCAGTACTTC
TRBV20-1	few	TRBJ2-5	.	CSARVGAGRETQYF	TGCAGTGCTAGAGTGGGCGCGGGCCGGGAGACCCAGTACTTC
TRBV11-2	.	TRBJ1-3	.	CASSSAKRGPGGNTIYF	TGTGCCAGCAGCTCAGCGAAGAGGGGCCCGGGAGGAAACACCATATATTTT
TRBV6-5	few	TRBJ2-5	.	CASSTTRGQETQYF	TGTGCCAGCAGTACGACTCGGGGACAAGAGACCCAGTACTTC
TRBV6-2/TRBV6-3	few	TRBJ2-3	TRBD2	CAARDYTDTQYF	TGTGCCGCCCGGGACTACACAGATACGCAGTATTTT
TRBV7-2	.	TRBJ1-1	.	CASSYTTGYTEAFF	TGTGCCAGCAGCTATACTACAGGGTACACTGAAGCTTTCTTT
TRBV6-1	.	TRBJ2-7	.	CASSEGWSSSYNEQYF	TGTGCCAGCAGTGAAGGATGGTCTAGCTCCTACAATGAGCAGTACTTC
TRBV28	.	TRBJ1-5	TRBD1	CASRLGTGHQPQHF	TGTGCCAGCCGACTTGGGACAGGCCATCAGCCCCAGCATTTT
TRBV9	few	TRBJ1-2	TRBD1	CASSALTGVYGYTF	TGTGCCAGCAGCGCCCTGACAGGGGTCTATGGCTACACCTTC
TRBV21-1	few	TRBJ1-1	.	CASSNPLSEGTEAFF	TGTGCCAGCAGCAACCCCCTCTCGGAGGGCACTGAAGCTTTCTTT
TRBV27	.	TRBJ2-2	.	CASSLRRASKTGELFF	TGTGCCAGCAGTTTACGAAGGGCTAGCAAGACCGGGGAGCTGTTTTTT
TRBV3-1	few	TRBJ1-2	.	CASSLLDRDREHGYTF	TGTGCCAGCAGCCTTCTCGACCGCGACAGAGAACATGGCTACACCTTC
TRBV20-1	.	TRBJ2-1	.	CSAGDPRLGGEQFF	TGCAGTGCTGGAGACCCCAGACTAGGCGGTGAGCAGTTCTTC
TRBV29-1	few	TRBJ2-1	TRBD2	CSVGLAGISYNEQFF	TGCAGCGTTGGCCTAGCGGGGATCTCCTACAATGAGCAGTTCTTC
TRBV4-1	.	TRBJ2-7	TRBD2	CTSSLSGGSYEQYF	TGCACCAGCAGCCTATCGGGGGGGTCCTACGAGCAGTACTTC